The 28 T cell receptor beta chains below come from one sample, sequenced in a study of T cell repertoires in cytomegalovirus infection. TCRdb called the reads again in MiXCR, with one record for every CDR3 protein. The table records 200,000 to 300,000 distinct CDR3 sequences, roughly 13% of them present only once. The sample comprised PBMCs. The receptors were gathered from a human donor in good health (CMV status not recorded). Some clones in this sample may be carry-over from other donors' samples.

Ten or more counts support this clonotype. This chain uses TRBV6-1 with TRBJ1-6; D uncertain. Germline CDR1 reads MNHNS; CDR2 reads SASEGT. Deletions cut 4 bases from V and 2 bases from J, with 12 bases between. The CDR3 spans 16 residues. The CDR3 here is CASSGAEAAYNSPLHF. As DNA, the CDR3 is TGTGCCAGCAGTGGGGCCGAAGCCGCCTATAATTCACCCCTCCACTTT.

The chain employs TRBV28 and TRBJ1-2, with TRBD1 as a possible D gene (5 bases). Germline V gene sequence: CDR1 MDHEN, CDR2 SYDVKM. V shed 8 bases and J shed 4 bases, with 20 bases lying between them. CDR3 length: 15 amino acids. CDR3: CASAVGGDKSYGYTF. CDR3 DNA: TGTGCCAGCGCTGTCGGGGGTGACAAATCCTATGGCTACACCTTC.

This clonotype came up many times. The chain employs TRBV6-5 and TRBJ2-1, with TRBD1 as a possible D gene (5 bases). Trimming left V 7 bases short and J 0 bases short, with 16 bases between. The CDR3 runs to 16 residues. Looked up from germline, CDR1 is MNHEY and CDR2 is SVGAGI. CDR3 coding DNA: TGTGCCAGCAAGGGGTCGGGCCCGAGCTCCTACAATGAGCAGTTCTTC. It specifies CASKGSGPSSYNEQFF.

CDR3 residues: CAISEAGGVGQPQHF. The CDR3 DNA reads as TGTGCCATCAGTGAGGCTGGCGGGGTAGGGCAGCCCCAGCATTTT. The chain links TRBV10-3 to TRBJ1-5; no clear D. The length of the CDR3 is 15 residues. V was pared by 2 bases and J by 7 bases, with 15 bases between. Germline V gene lookup returns CDR1 ENHRY and CDR2 SYGVKD.

V and J are TRBV6-4 and TRBJ2-7; TRBD1 matches at 8 bases. V dropped 6 bases and J dropped 5; count of bases not matched to a gene: 12. Germline V gene lookup returns CDR1 MRHNA and CDR2 SNTAGT. The CDR3 spans 15 residues. The CDR3 bases are TGTGCCAGCAGCCCGACAGGGGCCTTGATCAACGAGCAGTACTTC. Protein product: CASSPTGALINEQYF.

This clonotype was counted only a few times. V usage is TRBV20-1 and J usage is TRBJ2-5, with 11 positions matching TRBD2. Germline lookup yields CDR1 DFQATT and CDR2 SNEGSKA (reference sequence). J was trimmed by 4 bases and V by 5 bases; bases with no gene match: 6. The CDR3 loop spans 14 amino acids. CDR3 sequence reads: CSAVPGTSGETQYF. The CDR3 DNA follows: TGCAGTGCTGTACCTGGGACTAGCGGAGAGACCCAGTACTTC.

This clonotype was observed a handful of times. The chain has TRBV4-2 and TRBJ2-1; no reliable D call. Germline-derived CDR1 and CDR2 are LGHNA and YNFKEQ. The CDR3 consists of 16 residues. The V gene lost 4 bases and the J gene lost 0 bases, with 13 bases spanning the gap. The DNA for the CDR3 is TGTGCCAGCAGCCTTAGCTCGGTTAGCTCCTACAATGAGCAGTTCTTC. Translated, it gives CASSLSSVSSYNEQFF.

This clonotype was detected ten times or more. The genes are TRBV20-1 and TRBJ2-1; 9 positions agree with TRBD2. The CDR3 contains 14 residues. Germline V CDR1 and CDR2: DFQATT, SNEGSKA (reference sequence). The J segment lost 4 bases and the V segment lost 4 bases, leaving 5 bases of the junction unmatched. CDR3 nucleotide sequence: TGCAGTGCTAAGACTAGCGGAAAATACAATGAGCAGTTCTTC. This codes for CSAKTSGKYNEQFF.

This clonotype has just a few counts. V usage is TRBV7-6 and J usage is TRBJ2-5; TRBD2 might be the D (6 bases). V lost 2 bases to trimming and J lost 7 bases, with 14 bases between them. This CDR3 is built from 14 residues. From germline, CDR1 is SGHVS and CDR2 FNYEAQ. CDR3 amino acids: CASSLLAPGGTQYF. The CDR3 DNA reads as TGTGCCAGCAGCTTACTGGCGCCCGGGGGGACCCAGTACTTC.

This clonotype has more than one count but fewer than ten. The genes are TRBV7-9 and TRBJ1-3, with D tentatively TRBD1 (5 bases). The CDR3 loop spans 15 amino acids. Trimming took off 5 bases at V and 0 bases at J, with 11 bases between the two ends. Germline assignment: CDR1 SEHNR and CDR2 FQNEAQ (reference sequence). This CDR3 is CASSVGDDSGNTIYF. As DNA, the CDR3 is TGTGCCAGCAGCGTAGGGGACGACTCTGGAAACACCATATATTTT.

This clonotype appeared many times. The chain recombines TRBV7-6 with TRBJ2-1; 9 nucleotides agree with TRBD2. V was clipped by 3 bases and J by 6 bases; unmatched bases: 3. The CDR3 length is 14 residues. Looked up from germline, CDR1 is SGHVS and CDR2 is FNYEAQ. CDR3 sequence: CASSLEAGGNEQFF. The CDR3 DNA is TGTGCCAGCAGCTTGGAAGCGGGAGGCAATGAGCAGTTCTTC.

This clonotype was counted only a few times. V gene TRBV10-3 combines with J gene TRBJ2-1, with 9 bases that match TRBD1. The CDR3 is 15 amino acids. The germline gives CDR1 ENHRY, CDR2 SYGVKD. V lost 8 bases, J lost 5 bases, and 10 bases stayed unmatched. CDR3 DNA sequence: TGTGCCATCGGTATGCCGGGACAGGGAAACAATGAGCAGTTCTTC. Its translation is CAIGMPGQGNNEQFF.

This clonotype showed up many times. The chain combines TRBV7-8 with TRBJ1-1; D not certain. The germline CDR1 and CDR2 sequences are SGHVS and FQNEAQ. The length of the CDR3 is 14 residues. The germline V and J ends were trimmed by 1 base and 6 bases, with 12 bases remaining between them. The CDR3 spells CASSLEAGFAEAFF. For the CDR3, the DNA is TGTGCCAGCAGCTTAGAGGCGGGTTTCGCTGAAGCTTTCTTT.

The sample holds a few counts of this clonotype. The chain is built from TRBV7-2 and TRBJ2-2; the D gene is possibly TRBD1 (6 bases). This CDR3 is 16 amino acids long. The germline V and J ends were trimmed by 5 bases and 5 bases, with 18 bases remaining between them. Germline assignment: CDR1 SGHTA and CDR2 FQGNSA. CDR3 region: CASSRPSSQGTGELFF. CDR3 nucleotide sequence: TGTGCCAGCAGCCGCCCTAGTAGTCAGGGGACCGGGGAGCTGTTTTTT. Drawing the rest from reference TRBV7-2 and TRBJ2-2, the complete variable domain is GAGVSQSPSNKVTEKGKDVELRCDPISGHTALYWYRQSLGQGLEFLIYFQGNSAPDKSGLPSDRFSAERTGGSVSTLTIQRTQQEDSAVYLCASSRPSSQGTGELFFGEGSRLTVL.

The chain employs TRBV29-1 and TRBJ1-2; D is unresolved. The CDR3 consists of 10 residues. The ends were cut back, 3 bases at V and 7 bases at J, with 6 bases in the middle. CDR1 is SQVTM and CDR2 is ANQGSEA in the germline V gene. The CDR3 protein is CSVELGGYTF. The CDR3 DNA follows: TGCAGCGTTGAGCTCGGTGGCTACACCTTC.

In nucleotides, the CDR3 is TGTGCCAGCAGCCACCCTGACCAAAAGGGAGAAAAACTGTTTTTT. This translates into CASSHPDQKGEKLFF. V is TRBV7-9 and J is TRBJ1-4; D remains unclear. Trimming stripped 5 bases from V and 8 bases from J, with 18 bases between. Germline CDR1 is SEHNR and CDR2 is FQNEAQ (reference sequence). The CDR3 runs to 15 residues.

This sequence joins TRBV29-1 and TRBJ2-1; TRBD1 matches at 7 bases. With 5 bases clipped from V and 4 bases from J, the junction kept 8 bases outside the gene matches. Germline CDR1 is SQVTM and CDR2 is ANQGSEA. The length of the CDR3 is 14 residues. The CDR3 nucleotides read TGCAGCGTTAGGTGGACAGGATTTTACAATGAGCAGTTCTTC. It codes for CSVRWTGFYNEQFF.

At least ten counts were recorded for this clonotype. This sequence joins TRBV4-2 and TRBJ2-5; 14 nucleotides agree with TRBD2. V shed 4 bases, J shed 4 bases, and the junction held 5 bases outside the gene matches. The CDR3 extends over 16 amino acids. Germline V gives CDR1 LGHNA, CDR2 YNFKEQ. Here the CDR3 DNA reads TGTGCCAGCAGCCCGCGACTAGCGGGGGGGGTAGAGACCCAGTACTTC. Translating gives CASSPRLAGGVETQYF.

This clonotype appeared many times. V gene TRBV7-9 combines with J gene TRBJ2-1, with TRBD2 as a possible D gene (5 bases). V lost 3 bases and J lost 4, with 19 bases in between. CDR1 is SEHNR and CDR2 is FQNEAQ in the germline V gene (reference sequence). This CDR3 comprises 17 residues. The CDR3 DNA follows: TGTGCCAGCAGCTTTGGTGCGAGCGGAGTCCGTTACAATGAGCAGTTCTTC. This translates into CASSFGASGVRYNEQFF.

This clonotype was recorded a few times. The chain recombines TRBV27 with TRBJ1-6; D is unresolved. The V and J ends lost 1 base and 4 bases respectively, with 11 bases between them. There are 16 residues in the CDR3. CDR1 and CDR2 (germline): MNHEY, SMNVEV (reference sequence). CDR3 in amino acids: CASSLLYNTYNSPLHF. Here the CDR3 DNA reads TGTGCCAGCAGTTTATTATACAATACGTATAATTCACCCCTCCACTTT.

This clonotype has just a few counts. The chain links TRBV7-9 to TRBJ2-5; D possibly corresponds to TRBD2 (6 bases). Germline V gives CDR1 SEHNR, CDR2 FQNEAQ (reference sequence). The CDR3 is made up of 16 amino acids. V lost 5 bases to trimming and J lost 2 bases, with 18 bases between them. For the CDR3, the DNA is TGTGCCAGCAGCATGCGGGACGAGGGTTCACAAGAGACCCAGTACTTC. This translates into CASSMRDEGSQETQYF.

The gene calls are TRBV27 and TRBJ2-1; 10 bases are a match to TRBD2. CDR3 length: 14 amino acids. The germline V gene has CDR1 MNHEY and CDR2 SMNVEV (reference sequence). The V gene end was trimmed by 7 bases and the J gene end by 5 bases; junction bases not matched to a gene: 5. CDR3 DNA: TGTGCCAGCAAAGAGCGGGGGGGAAACAATGAGCAGTTCTTC. Protein sequence: CASKERGGNNEQFF.

V gene TRBV6-2 or TRBV6-3 combines with J gene TRBJ2-2, with 8 bases lining up with TRBD2. Germline-derived CDR1 and CDR2 are MNHEY and SVGEGT. J lost 5 bases, V lost 11 bases, and 13 bases had no gene match. The CDR3 is made up of 15 amino acids. The CDR3 sequence: CAAQKPGLVTGELFF. The CDR3 coding sequence is TGTGCCGCCCAGAAGCCGGGACTAGTAACCGGGGAGCTGTTTTTT.

This clonotype was detected only a few times. The chain uses TRBV20-1 and TRBJ2-5, with D maybe TRBD2 (5 bases). V was clipped by 1 base and J by 4 bases, with 13 bases between them. CDR1 and CDR2 (germline): DFQATT, SNEGSKA (reference sequence). CDR3 length: 14 amino acids. The CDR3 is CSARVFTSLETQYF. The CDR3 DNA reads TGCAGTGCTAGAGTCTTTACTAGTCTAGAGACCCAGTACTTC.

Many counts were recorded for this clonotype. This chain connects TRBV4-3 to TRBJ2-7; 9 bases match TRBD2. Germline lookup yields CDR1 LGHNA and CDR2 YSLEER. J was trimmed by 0 bases and V by 4 bases; bases with no gene match: 13. The CDR3 has 18 amino acids. CDR3 sequence: CASSLEKVAGEASYEQYF. The CDR3 region has the DNA TGCGCCAGCAGCCTCGAGAAGGTAGCGGGAGAAGCCTCCTACGAGCAGTACTTC.

This clonotype was counted a few times. The V gene is TRBV19, the J gene TRBJ2-3, with D perhaps given as TRBD1 or TRBD2 (5 bases each). The CDR3 runs to 14 residues. V was pared by 6 bases and J by 5 bases, with 15 bases between. CDR1 LNHDA and CDR2 SQIVND come from the germline V gene (reference sequence). The CDR3: CASREAGSGDTQYF. CDR3 sequence (DNA): TGTGCCAGTAGAGAAGCAGGGAGTGGAGATACGCAGTATTTT. The full variable domain, its missing parts supplied by reference TRBV19 and TRBJ2-3, is DGGITQSPKYLFRKEGQNVTLSCEQNLNHDAMYWYRQDPGQGLRLIYYSQIVNDFQKGDIAEGYSVSREKKESFPLTVTSAQKNPTAFYLCASREAGSGDTQYFGPGTRLTVL.

This chain connects TRBV25-1 to TRBJ2-4, with a tentative D call TRBD2 (5 bases). The germline gives CDR1 MGHDK, CDR2 SYGVNS. With 4 bases removed from V and 16 bases from J, the gap between germline ends came to 17 bases. This CDR3 contains 12 residues. The CDR3 DNA reads TGTGCCAGCAGTGGAGTGGCAGGAGGACTCTACTTC. It codes for CASSGVAGGLYF.

The chain is built from TRBV2 and TRBJ2-5; a possible D gene is TRBD2 (5 bases). Germline CDR1 reads SNHLY; CDR2 reads FYNNEI. This CDR3 region has 14 residues. V was trimmed by 7 bases and J by 2 bases, leaving 14 bases between them. The CDR3 protein is CASKRGSEQETQYF. The DNA of the CDR3 is TGTGCCAGCAAACGGGGTAGCGAACAAGAGACCCAGTACTTC. The full variable domain, completed using reference TRBV2 and TRBJ2-5, is EPEVTQTPSHQVTQMGQEVILRCVPISNHLYFYWYRQILGQKVEFLVSFYNNEISEKSEIFDDQFSVERPDGSNFTLKIRSTKLEDSAMYFCASKRGSEQETQYFGPGTRLLVL.